The 7 T cell receptor beta chains below all came from one sample that was sequenced in a study of T cell changes during pregnancy in multiple sclerosis. Clones were read by immunoSEQ multiplex PCR, and TCRdb kept only the in-frame ones, dropping some. In the table there are some 80,000 clones, 90% to 95% of which are singletons. The sample in question was peripheral blood, obtained in the first trimester of pregnancy. The origin of the receptors is a female donor with multiple sclerosis, enrolled in a pregnancy study.

The chain joins TRBV2 to TRBJ1-3; 10 positions agree with TRBD1. The CDR3 spans 19 residues. The germline CDR1 and CDR2 sequences are SNHLY and FYNNEI. The V and J ends lost 5 bases and 0 bases, in that order; junction bases with no gene match: 13. The CDR3, as DNA: TGTGCCAGCAGTTTACCCGGGACAGGGGCCAGAAACTCTGGAAACACCATATATTTT. This sequence encodes CASSLPGTGARNSGNTIYF.

The V call is TRBV5-5, the J call TRBJ2-2, with D perhaps matching TRBD1 (6 bases). This CDR3 is 16 amino acids long. Germline CDR1 reads SGHKS; CDR2 reads YYEKEE (reference sequence). V lost 0 bases, J lost 4 bases, and 13 bases lay in between. CDR3 loop: CASSLVGRGPTGELFF. Written as DNA, the CDR3 is TGTGCCAGCAGCTTGGTAGGCAGGGGACCCACCGGGGAGCTGTTTTTT.

This chain uses TRBV27 with TRBJ2-7; D is possibly TRBD1 (6 bases). Trimming removed 5 bases from V and 2 bases from J, with 13 bases in between. From germline, CDR1 is MNHEY and CDR2 SMNVEV (reference sequence). This CDR3 spans 14 amino acids. The CDR3, as DNA: TGTGCCAGCAGTCCTTGGACAGCTACCTACGAGCAGTACTTC. Its translation: CASSPWTATYEQYF.

This clone was detected only once. This chain links TRBV6-4 with TRBJ2-6, with TRBD1 as a possible D gene (5 bases). Trimming left V 0 bases short and J 0 bases short, with 12 bases between. Germline CDR1 MRHNA, CDR2 SNTAGT. The CDR3 spans 18 residues. The CDR3 sequence: CASSDSESGPSGANVLTF. The CDR3 DNA reads as TGTGCCAGCAGTGACTCGGAATCAGGGCCCTCTGGGGCCAACGTCCTGACTTTC.

The chain carries TRBV15 and TRBJ1-5, with D possibly matching TRBD1 (6 bases). Germline CDR1 LNHNV, CDR2 YYDKDF (reference sequence). This CDR3 comprises 15 residues. Trimming cost V 4 bases and J 1 base, with 11 bases left between them. The CDR3 protein is CATSNRVISNQPQHF. The CDR3 DNA is TGTGCCACCAGCAACAGGGTGATAAGCAATCAGCCCCAGCATTTT.

The V and J genes are TRBV18 and TRBJ2-1; D unclear. Between the trimmed V and J ends, which lost 4 bases and 9 bases, there was a span of 13 bases. There are 13 residues in the CDR3. Per the germline V gene, CDR1 is KGHSH and CDR2 is LQKENI. The CDR3 coding sequence is TGTGCCAGCTCACTACCCCCAGGAACTGAGCAGTTCTTC. This encodes CASSLPPGTEQFF.

The genes are TRBV6-6 and TRBJ2-7, with TRBD1 as a possible D gene (5 bases). Germline V gene sequence: CDR1 MNHNY, CDR2 SVGAGI (reference sequence). This CDR3 comprises 15 residues. V was trimmed by 5 bases and J by 0 bases, leaving 14 bases between them. CDR3 sequence (DNA): TGTGCCAGCAGTCCCCCGACAGATACCTCCTACGAGCAGTACTTC. Protein product: CASSPPTDTSYEQYF.